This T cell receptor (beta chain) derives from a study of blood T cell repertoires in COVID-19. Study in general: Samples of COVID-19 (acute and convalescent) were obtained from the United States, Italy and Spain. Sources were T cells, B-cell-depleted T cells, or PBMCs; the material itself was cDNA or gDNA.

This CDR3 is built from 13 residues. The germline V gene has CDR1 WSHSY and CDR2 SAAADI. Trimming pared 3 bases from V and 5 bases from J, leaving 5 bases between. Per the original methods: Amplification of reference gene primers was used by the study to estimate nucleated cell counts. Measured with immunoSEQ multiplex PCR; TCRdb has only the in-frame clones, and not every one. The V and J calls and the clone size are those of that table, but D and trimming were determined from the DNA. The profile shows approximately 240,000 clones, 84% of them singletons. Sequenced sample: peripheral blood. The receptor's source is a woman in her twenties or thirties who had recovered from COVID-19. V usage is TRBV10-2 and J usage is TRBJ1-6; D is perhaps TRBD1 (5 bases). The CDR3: CASSEQDNSPLHF. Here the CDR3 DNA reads TGCGCCAGCAGTGAACAGGATAATTCACCCCTCCACTTT.